The entry below describes one T cell receptor beta chain. TCRdb re-derived calls from the RT-PCR reads in MiXCR, one entry per CDR3 protein. This sample has around 470,000 distinct CDR3 sequences; around 7.9% occur once, and the top ten carry about 12%. The data derive from a study of response to subunit inactivated influenza vaccine. The CDR3 totals 13 residues. The germline V gene encodes CDR1 DFQATT and CDR2 SNEGSKA (reference sequence). Trimming removed 0 bases at V and 6 bases at J, with 9 bases between. The TCR was taken from a man between 50 and 75 years old who received an inactivated influenza vaccine. The chain recombines TRBV20-1 with TRBJ2-1; D is unresolved. The sequenced sample was PBMCs from blood, obtained around 25 months after vaccination. The CDR3 protein is CSARDFRGNEQFF. CDR3 in DNA: TGCAGTGCTAGAGATTTCCGAGGCAATGAGCAGTTCTTC.